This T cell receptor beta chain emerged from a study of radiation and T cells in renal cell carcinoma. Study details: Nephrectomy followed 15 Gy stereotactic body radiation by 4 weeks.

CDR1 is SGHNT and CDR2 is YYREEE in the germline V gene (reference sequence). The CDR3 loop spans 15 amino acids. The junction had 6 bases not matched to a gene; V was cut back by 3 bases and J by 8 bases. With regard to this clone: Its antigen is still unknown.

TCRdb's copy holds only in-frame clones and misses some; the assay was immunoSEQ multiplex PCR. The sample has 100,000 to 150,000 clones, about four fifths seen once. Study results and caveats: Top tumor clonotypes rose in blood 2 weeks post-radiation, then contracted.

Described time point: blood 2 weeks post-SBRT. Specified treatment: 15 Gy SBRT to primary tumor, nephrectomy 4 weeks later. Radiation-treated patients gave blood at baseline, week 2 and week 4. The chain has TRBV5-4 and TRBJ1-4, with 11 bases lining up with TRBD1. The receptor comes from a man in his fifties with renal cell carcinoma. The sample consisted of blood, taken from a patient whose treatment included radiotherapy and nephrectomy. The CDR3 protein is CASSSPGQGGEKLFF. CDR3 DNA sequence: TGTGCCAGCAGCTCGCCGGGACAGGGGGGAGAAAAACTGTTTTTT.